This T cell receptor beta chain comes out of a study of T-cell reconstitution after alpha-beta-depleted transplantation in children. The study's findings and limits: Alpha-beta T cells about two months after transplant reportedly derived from several hundred expanded graft clones.

On this clonotype itself: Its antigen remains unknown.

Germline lookup yields CDR1 KGHSH and CDR2 LQKENI. The V and J ends lost 2 bases and 2 bases, in that order; junction bases with no gene match: 2. This CDR3 is 15 amino acids long. A TCRbeta library incorporating unique molecular identifiers was prepared. MiXCR was run by TCRdb on the PCR reads, yielding one entry per CDR3 protein. The sample includes approximately 800,000 distinct CDR3 sequences, less than 20% of them seen just once. The chain employs TRBV18 and TRBJ2-7; 11 bases agree with TRBD2. Sequenced material: PBMCs, mostly from graft donor cells, taken 360 days after TCRalphabeta/CD19-depleted stem cell transplant. This TCR was recovered from a male patient younger than 18 who had a stem cell transplant for acute lymphoblastic leukemia, so the T cells may come from the graft donor. The CDR3, as DNA: TGTGCCAGCTCACCAAATAGCGGGAGGGCCTACGAGCAGTACTTC. It encodes CASSPNSGRAYEQYF.